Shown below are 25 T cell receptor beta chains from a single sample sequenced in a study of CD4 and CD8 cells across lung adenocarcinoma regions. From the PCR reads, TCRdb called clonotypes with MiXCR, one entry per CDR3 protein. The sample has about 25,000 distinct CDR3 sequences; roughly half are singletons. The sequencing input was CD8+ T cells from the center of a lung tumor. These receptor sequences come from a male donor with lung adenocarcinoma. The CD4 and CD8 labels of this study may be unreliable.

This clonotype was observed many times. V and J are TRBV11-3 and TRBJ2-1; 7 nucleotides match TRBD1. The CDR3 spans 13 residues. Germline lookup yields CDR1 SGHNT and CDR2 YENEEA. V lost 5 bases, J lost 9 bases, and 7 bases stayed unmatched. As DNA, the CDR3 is TGTGCCAGCAGCCGAGACAGGGTGGCTGAGCAGTTCTTC. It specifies CASSRDRVAEQFF.

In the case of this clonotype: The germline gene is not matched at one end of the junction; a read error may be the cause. The CDR3 sequence: CASREMRTSGTNEQFF. The CDR3 nucleotides are TGTGCCAGCAGGGAAATGCGGACTAGCGGGACCAATGAGCAGTTCTTT. This sequence joins TRBV6-1 and TRBJ2-1, with 12 bases fitting TRBD2. The germline V gene encodes CDR1 MNHNS and CDR2 SASEGT. The length of the CDR3 is 16 residues.

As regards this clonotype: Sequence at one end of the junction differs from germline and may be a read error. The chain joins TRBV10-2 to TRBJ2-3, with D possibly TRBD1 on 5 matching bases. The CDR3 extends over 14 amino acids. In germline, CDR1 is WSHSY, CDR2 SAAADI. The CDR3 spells CASRGLWPKDTQYF. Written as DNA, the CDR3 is TGCGCCAGCAGGGGGCTGTGGCCAAAAGATACGCAGTACTTT.

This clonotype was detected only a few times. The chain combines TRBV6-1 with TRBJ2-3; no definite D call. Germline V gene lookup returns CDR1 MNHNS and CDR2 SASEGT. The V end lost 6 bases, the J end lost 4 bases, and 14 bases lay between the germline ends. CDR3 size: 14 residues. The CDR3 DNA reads TGTGCCAGCAGCCTAACCGGGTCCCCAGATACGCAGTATTTT. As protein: CASSLTGSPDTQYF.

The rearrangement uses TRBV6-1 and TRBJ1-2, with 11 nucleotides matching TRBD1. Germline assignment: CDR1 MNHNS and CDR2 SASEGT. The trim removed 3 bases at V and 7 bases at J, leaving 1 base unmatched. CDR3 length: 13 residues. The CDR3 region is CASSDGTGGGYTF. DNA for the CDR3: TGTGCCAGCAGTGATGGGACAGGGGGTGGCTACACCTTC.

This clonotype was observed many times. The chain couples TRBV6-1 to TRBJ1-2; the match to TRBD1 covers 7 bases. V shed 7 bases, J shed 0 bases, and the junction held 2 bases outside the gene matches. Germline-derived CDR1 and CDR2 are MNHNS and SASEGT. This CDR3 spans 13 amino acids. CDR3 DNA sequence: TGTGCCAGCACCGGGACAGCTAACTATGGCTACACCTTC. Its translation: CASTGTANYGYTF.

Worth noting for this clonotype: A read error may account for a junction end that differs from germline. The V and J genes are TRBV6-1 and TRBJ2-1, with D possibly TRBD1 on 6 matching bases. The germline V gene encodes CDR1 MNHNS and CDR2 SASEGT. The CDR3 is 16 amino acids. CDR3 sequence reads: CASGEAGAGDRDTQYF. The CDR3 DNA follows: TGTGCCAGCGGGGAAGCCGGGGCAGGGGACCGGGATACGCAGTATTTC.

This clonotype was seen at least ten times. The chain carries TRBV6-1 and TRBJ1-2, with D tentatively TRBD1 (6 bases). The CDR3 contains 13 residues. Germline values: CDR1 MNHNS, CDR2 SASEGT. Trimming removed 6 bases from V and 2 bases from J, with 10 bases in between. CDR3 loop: CASSTQGNYGYTF. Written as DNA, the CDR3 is TGTGCCAGCAGCACACAGGGAAACTATGGCTACACCTTC.

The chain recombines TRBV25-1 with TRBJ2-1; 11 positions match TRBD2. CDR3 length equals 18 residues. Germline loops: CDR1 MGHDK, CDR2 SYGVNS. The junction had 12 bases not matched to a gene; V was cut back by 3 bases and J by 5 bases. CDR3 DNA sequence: TGTGCCAGCAGTGAGCACCCTACGACTAGCGGGGCTGACAATGAGCAGTTCTTC. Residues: CASSEHPTTSGADNEQFF.

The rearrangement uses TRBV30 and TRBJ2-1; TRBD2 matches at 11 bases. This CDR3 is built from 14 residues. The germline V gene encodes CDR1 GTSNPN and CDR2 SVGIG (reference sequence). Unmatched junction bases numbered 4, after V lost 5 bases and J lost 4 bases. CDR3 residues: CAWRTSGSYNEQFF. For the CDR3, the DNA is TGTGCCTGGCGCACTAGCGGGAGTTACAATGAGCAGTTCTTC.

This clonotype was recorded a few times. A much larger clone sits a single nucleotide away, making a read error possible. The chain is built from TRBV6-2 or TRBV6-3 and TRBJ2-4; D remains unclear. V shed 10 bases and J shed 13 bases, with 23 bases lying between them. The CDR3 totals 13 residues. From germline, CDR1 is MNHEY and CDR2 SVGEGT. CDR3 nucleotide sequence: TGTGCCAACGAAGGGTTGGCCTACAATGAGCAGTACTTC. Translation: CANEGLAYNEQYF.

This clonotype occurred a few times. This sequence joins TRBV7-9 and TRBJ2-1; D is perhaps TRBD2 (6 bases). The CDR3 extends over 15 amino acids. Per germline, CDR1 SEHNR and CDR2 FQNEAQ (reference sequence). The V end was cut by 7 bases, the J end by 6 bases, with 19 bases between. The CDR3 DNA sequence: TGTGCCAGCACCAAGGGGCTAGCGACGCCCAATGAGCAGTTCTTC. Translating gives CASTKGLATPNEQFF. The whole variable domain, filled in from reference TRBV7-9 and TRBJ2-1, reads DTGVSQNPRHKITKRGQNVTFRCDPISEHNRLYWYRQTLGQGPEFLTYFQNEAQLEKSRLLSDRFSAERPKGSFSTLEIQRTEQGDSAMYLCASTKGLATPNEQFFGPGTRLTVL.

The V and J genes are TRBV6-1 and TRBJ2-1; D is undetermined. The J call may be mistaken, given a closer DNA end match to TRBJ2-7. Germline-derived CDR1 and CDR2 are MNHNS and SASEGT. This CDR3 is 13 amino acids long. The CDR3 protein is CASSEDHAYEQYF. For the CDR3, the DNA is TGTGCCAGCAGTGAAGACCACGCCTACGAGCAGTACTTC.

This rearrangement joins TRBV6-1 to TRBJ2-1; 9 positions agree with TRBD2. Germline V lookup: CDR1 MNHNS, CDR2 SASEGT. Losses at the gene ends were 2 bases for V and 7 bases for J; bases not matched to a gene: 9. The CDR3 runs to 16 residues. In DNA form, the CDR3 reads TGTGCCAGCAGTGAAACGTGGACTAGCGCCAAAAATGAGCAGTTCTTC. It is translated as CASSETWTSAKNEQFF.

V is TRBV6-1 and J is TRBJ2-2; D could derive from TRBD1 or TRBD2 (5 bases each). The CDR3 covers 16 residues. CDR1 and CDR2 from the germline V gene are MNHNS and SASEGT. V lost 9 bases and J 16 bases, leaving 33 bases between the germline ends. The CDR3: CASAPMRAKDTGAQFF. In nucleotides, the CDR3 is TGTGCCAGTGCCCCAATGCGGGCGAAGGACACCGGTGCGCAGTTTTTT.

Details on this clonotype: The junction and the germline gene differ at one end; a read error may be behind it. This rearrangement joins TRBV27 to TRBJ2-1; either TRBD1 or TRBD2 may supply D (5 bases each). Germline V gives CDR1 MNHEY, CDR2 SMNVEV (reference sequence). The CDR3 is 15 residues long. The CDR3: CASSPGAAANNTQYF. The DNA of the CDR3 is TGTGCCAGCAGTCCCGGGGCTGCGGCCAACAATACGCAGTACTTT.

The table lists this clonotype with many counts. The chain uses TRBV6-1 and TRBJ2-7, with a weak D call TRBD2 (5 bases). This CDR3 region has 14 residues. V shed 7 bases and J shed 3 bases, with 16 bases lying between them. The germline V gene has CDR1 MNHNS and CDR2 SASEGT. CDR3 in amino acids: CASIPDSWGYEQYF. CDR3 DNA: TGTGCCAGCATTCCGGACTCTTGGGGCTACGAGCAGTACTTC.

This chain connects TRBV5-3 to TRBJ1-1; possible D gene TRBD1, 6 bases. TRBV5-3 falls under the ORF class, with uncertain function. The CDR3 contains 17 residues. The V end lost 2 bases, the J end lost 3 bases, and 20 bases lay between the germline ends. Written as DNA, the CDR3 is TGTGCCAGAAGCTTCCGGGGGGCGCGGGGGAAGGACACTGAAGCTTTCTTT. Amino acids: CARSFRGARGKDTEAFF.

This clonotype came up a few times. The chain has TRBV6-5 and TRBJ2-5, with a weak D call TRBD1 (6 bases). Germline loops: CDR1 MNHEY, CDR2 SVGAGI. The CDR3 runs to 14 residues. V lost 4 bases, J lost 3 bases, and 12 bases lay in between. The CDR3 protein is CASSFLQGEETQYF. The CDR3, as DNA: TGTGCCAGCAGTTTCCTACAGGGAGAAGAGACCCAGTACTTC.

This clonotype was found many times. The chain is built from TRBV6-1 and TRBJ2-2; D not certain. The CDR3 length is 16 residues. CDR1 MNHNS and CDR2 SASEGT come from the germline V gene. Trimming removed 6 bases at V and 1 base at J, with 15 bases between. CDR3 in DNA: TGTGCCAGCAGCCGCGACAACTGGGGGAACACCGGGGAGCTGTTTTTT. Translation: CASSRDNWGNTGELFF.

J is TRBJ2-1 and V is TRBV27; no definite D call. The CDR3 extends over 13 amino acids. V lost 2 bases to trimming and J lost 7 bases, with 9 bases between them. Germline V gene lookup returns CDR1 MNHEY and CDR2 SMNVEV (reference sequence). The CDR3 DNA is TGTGCCAGCAGTTTAGCTATCGGGAATGAGCAGTTCTTC. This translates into CASSLAIGNEQFF.

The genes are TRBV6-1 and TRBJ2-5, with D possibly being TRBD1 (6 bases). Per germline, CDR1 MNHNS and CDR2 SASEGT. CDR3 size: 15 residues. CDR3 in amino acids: CGRGKGGRAQETQYF. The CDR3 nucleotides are TGTGGCAGGGGCAAAGGGGGACGAGCCCAAGAGACCCAGTACTTC.

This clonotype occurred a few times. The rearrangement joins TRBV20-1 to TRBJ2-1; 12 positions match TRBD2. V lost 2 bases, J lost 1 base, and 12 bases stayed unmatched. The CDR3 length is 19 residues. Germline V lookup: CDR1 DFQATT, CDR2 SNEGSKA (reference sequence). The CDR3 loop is CSARFPGLAGAASYNEQFF. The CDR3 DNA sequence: TGCAGTGCTAGATTCCCGGGACTAGCGGGCGCCGCTTCCTACAATGAGCAGTTCTTC.

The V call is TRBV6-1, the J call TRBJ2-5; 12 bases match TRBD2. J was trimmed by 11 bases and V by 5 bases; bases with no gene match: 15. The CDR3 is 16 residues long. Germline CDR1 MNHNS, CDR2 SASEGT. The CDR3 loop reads CASSTRTSGNYNEQYF. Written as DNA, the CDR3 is TGTGCCAGCAGTACCAGGACTAGCGGGAACTACAATGAGCAGTACTTC.

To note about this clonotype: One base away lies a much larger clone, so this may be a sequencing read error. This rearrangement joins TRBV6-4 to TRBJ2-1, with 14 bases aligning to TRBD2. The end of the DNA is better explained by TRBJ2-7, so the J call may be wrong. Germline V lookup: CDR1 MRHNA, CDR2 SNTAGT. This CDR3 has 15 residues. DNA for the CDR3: TGTGCCAGCAGTGACGGGACTAGCGGGAGCAATGAGCAGTACTTC. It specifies CASSDGTSGSNEQYF.